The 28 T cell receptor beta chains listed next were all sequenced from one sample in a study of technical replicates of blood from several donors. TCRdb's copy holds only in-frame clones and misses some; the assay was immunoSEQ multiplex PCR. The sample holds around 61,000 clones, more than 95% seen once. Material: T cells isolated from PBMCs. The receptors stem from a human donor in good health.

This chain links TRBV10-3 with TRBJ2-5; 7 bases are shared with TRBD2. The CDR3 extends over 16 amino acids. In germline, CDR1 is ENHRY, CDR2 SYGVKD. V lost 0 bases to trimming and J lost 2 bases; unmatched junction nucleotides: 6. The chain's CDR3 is CAISESTGGGQETQYF. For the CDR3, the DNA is TGTGCCATCAGTGAGTCGACTGGCGGGGGACAAGAGACCCAGTACTTC.

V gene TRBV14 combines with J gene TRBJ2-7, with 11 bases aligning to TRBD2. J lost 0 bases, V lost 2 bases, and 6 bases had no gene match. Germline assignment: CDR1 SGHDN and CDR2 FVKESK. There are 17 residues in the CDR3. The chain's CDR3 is CASSQNPGLADSYEQYF. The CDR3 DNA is TGTGCCAGCAGCCAAAACCCGGGACTAGCGGACTCCTACGAGCAGTACTTC.

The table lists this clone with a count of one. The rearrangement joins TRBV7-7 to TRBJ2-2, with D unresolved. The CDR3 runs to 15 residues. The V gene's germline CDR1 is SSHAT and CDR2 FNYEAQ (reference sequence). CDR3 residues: CAIAELTTNTGELFF. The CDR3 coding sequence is TGTGCTATTGCAGAACTTACTACGAACACCGGGGAGCTGTTTTTT.

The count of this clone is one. The CDR3 DNA is TGTGCCAGCAGTTTACAGGGTCTTGTCTACGAGCAGTACTTC. This translates into CASSLQGLVYEQYF. V is TRBV27 and J is TRBJ2-7; D might be TRBD1 (5 bases). From germline, CDR1 is MNHEY and CDR2 SMNVEV (reference sequence). The CDR3 is 14 residues long. The V end lost 2 bases, the J end lost 3 bases, and 11 bases lay between the germline ends.

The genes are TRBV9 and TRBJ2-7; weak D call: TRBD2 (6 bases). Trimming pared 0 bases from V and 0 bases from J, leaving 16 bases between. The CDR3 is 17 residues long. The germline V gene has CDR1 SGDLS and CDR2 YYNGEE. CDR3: CASSVGVVAASSYEQYF. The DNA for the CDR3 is TGTGCCAGCAGCGTAGGCGTAGTAGCGGCAAGCTCCTACGAGCAGTACTTC. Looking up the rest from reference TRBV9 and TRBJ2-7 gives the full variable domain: DSGVTQTPKHLITATGQRVTLRCSPRSGDLSVYWYQQSLDQGLQFLIQYYNGEERAKGNILERFSAQQFPDLHSELNLSSLELGDSALYFCASSVGVVAASSYEQYFGPGTRLTVT.

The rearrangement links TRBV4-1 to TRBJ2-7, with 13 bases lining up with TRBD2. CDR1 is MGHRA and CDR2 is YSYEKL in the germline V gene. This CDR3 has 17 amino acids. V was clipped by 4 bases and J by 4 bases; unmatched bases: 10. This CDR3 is CASSRGTSGTYVYEQYF. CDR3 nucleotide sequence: TGCGCCAGCAGCCGCGGGACTAGCGGGACCTATGTTTACGAGCAGTACTTC.

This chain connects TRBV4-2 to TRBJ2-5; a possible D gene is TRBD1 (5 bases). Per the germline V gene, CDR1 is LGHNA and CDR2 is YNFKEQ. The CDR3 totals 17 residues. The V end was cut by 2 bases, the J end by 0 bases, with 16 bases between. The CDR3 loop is CASSQRGQPTYQETQYF. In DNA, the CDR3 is TGTGCCAGCAGCCAACGCGGACAACCGACGTACCAAGAGACCCAGTACTTC.

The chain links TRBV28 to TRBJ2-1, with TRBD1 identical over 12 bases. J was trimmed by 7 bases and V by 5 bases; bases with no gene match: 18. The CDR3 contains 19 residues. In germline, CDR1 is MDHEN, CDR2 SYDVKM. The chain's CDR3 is CASSPSGTGGNEVGNEQFF. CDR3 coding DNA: TGTGCCAGCAGTCCCTCCGGGACAGGGGGCAATGAGGTTGGGAATGAGCAGTTCTTC.

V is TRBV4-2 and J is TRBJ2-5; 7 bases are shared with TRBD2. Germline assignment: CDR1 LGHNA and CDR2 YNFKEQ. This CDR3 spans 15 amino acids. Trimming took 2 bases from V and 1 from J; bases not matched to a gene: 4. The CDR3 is CASSQSLAAQETQYF. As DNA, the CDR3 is TGTGCCAGCAGCCAATCTCTAGCGGCCCAAGAGACCCAGTACTTC.

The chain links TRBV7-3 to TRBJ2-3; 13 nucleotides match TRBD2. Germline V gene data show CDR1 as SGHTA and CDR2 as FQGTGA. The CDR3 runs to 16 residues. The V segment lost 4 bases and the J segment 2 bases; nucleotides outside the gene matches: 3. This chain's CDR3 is CASSSGLAGVTDTQYF. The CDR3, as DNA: TGTGCCAGCAGCTCCGGACTAGCGGGGGTCACAGATACGCAGTATTTT.

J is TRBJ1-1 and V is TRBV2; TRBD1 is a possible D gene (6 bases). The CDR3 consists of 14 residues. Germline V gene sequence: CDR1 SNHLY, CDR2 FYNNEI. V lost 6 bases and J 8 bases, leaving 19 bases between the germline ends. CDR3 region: CASSLRWGQSEAFF. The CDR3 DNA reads TGTGCCAGCAGCCTAAGGTGGGGGCAATCCGAAGCTTTCTTT.

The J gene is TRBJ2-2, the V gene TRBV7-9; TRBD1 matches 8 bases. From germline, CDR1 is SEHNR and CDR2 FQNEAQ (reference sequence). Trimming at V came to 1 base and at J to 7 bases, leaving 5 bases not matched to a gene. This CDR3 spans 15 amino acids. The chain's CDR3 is CASSLEPQGDGELFF. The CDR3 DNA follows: TGTGCCAGCAGCTTAGAACCACAGGGGGACGGGGAGCTGTTTTTT. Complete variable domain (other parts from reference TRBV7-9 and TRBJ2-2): DTGVSQNPRHKITKRGQNVTFRCDPISEHNRLYWYRQTLGQGPEFLTYFQNEAQLEKSRLLSDRFSAERPKGSFSTLEIQRTEQGDSAMYLCASSLEPQGDGELFFGEGSRLTVL.

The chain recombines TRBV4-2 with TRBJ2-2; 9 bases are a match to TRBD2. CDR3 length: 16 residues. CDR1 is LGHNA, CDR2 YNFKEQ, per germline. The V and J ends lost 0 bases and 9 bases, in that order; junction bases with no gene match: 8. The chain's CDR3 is CASSQELPSGVRELFF. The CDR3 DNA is TGTGCCAGCAGCCAAGAATTACCTAGCGGGGTTCGGGAGCTGTTTTTT.

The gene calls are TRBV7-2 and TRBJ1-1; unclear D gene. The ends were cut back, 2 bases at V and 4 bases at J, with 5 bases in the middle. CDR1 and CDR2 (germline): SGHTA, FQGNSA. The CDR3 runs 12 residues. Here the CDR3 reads CASSLTGTEAFF. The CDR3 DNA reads TGTGCCAGCAGCTTAACGGGCACTGAAGCTTTCTTT.

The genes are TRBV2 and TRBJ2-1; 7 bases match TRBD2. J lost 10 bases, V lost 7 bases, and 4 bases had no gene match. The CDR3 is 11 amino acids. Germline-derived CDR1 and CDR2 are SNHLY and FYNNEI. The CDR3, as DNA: TGTGCCAGCACACTAGCGTGGGAGCAGTTCTTC. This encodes CASTLAWEQFF.

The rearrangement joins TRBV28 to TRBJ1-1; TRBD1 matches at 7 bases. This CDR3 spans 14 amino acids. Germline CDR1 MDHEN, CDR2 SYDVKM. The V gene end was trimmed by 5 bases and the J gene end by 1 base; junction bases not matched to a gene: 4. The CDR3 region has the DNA TGTGCCAGCAGTCTCCGGACAGGGAACACTGAAGCTTTCTTT. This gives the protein CASSLRTGNTEAFF.

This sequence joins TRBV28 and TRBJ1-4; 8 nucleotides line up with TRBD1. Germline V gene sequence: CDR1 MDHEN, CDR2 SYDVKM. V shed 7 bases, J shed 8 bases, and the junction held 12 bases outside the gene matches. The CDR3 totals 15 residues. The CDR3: CASNSGGLAGEKLFF. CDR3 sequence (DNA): TGTGCCAGCAACTCAGGGGGCTTGGCTGGGGAAAAACTGTTTTTT.

The CDR3 loop is CASSFGRTEAFF. The CDR3 DNA is TGTGCCAGCAGCTTCGGTCGCACTGAAGCTTTCTTT. This chain uses TRBV5-6 with TRBJ1-1; no clear D. V shed 2 bases and J shed 4 bases, with 6 bases lying between them. From germline, CDR1 is SGHDT and CDR2 YYEEEE. The length of the CDR3 is 12 residues.

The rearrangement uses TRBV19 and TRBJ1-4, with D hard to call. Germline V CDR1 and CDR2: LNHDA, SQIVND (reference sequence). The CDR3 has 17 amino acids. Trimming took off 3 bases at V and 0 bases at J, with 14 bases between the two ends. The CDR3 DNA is TGTGCCAGTAGTATCGATGCAGTCTTCGCAACTAATGAAAAACTGTTTTTT. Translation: CASSIDAVFATNEKLFF.

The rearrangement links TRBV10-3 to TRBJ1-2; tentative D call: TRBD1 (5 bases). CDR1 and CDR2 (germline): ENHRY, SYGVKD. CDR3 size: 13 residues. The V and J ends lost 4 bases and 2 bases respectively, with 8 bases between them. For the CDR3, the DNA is TGTGCCATCAGTGTCGACAGCAACTATGGCTACACCTTC. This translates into CAISVDSNYGYTF.

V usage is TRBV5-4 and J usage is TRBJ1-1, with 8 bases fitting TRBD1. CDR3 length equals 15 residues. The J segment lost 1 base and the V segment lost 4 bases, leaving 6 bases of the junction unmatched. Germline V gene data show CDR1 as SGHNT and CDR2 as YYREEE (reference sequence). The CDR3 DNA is TGTGCCAGCAGCCTCGGGACAGGCGGGAACACTGAAGCTTTCTTT. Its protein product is CASSLGTGGNTEAFF.

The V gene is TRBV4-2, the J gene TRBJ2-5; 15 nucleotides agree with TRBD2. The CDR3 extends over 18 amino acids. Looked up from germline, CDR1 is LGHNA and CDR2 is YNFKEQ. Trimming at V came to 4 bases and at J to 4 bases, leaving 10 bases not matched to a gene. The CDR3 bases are TGTGCCAGCAGCCCCGTAGGACTAGCGGGAGGGCCCCGAGAGACCCAGTACTTC. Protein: CASSPVGLAGGPRETQYF.

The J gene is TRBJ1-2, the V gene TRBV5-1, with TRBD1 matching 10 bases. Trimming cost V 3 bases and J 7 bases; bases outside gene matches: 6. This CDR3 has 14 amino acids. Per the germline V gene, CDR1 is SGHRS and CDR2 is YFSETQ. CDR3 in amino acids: CASSSRDRGGGYTF. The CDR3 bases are TGCGCCAGCAGCTCCCGGGACAGGGGTGGTGGCTACACCTTC.

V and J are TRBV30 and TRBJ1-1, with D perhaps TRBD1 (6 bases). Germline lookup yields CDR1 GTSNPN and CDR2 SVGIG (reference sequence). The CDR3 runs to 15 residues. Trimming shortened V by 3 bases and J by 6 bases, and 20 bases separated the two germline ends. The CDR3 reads CAWRDPDRLGAEAFF. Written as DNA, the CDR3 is TGTGCCTGGAGGGATCCAGACAGGCTTGGCGCTGAAGCTTTCTTT.

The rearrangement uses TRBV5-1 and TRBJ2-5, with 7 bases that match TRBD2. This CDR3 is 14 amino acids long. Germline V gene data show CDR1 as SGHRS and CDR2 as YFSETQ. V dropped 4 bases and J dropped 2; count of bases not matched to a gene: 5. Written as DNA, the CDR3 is TGCGCCAGCAGCCTCCTAGCGGTACAAGAGACCCAGTACTTC. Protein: CASSLLAVQETQYF.

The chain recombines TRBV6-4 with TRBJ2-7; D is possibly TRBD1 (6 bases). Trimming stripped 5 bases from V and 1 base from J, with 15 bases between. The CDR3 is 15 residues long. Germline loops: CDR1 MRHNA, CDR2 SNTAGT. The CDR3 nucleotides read TGTGCCAGCAGTCCTTCCGCAGGACAGTCCTACGAGCAGTACTTC. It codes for CASSPSAGQSYEQYF.

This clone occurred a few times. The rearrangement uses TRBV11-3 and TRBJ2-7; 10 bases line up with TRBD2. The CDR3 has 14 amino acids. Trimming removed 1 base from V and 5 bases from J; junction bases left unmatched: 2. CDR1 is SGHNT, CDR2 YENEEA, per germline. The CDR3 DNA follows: TGTGCCAGCAGCTTAGTAGCGGGGGGCCACGAGCAGTACTTC. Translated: CASSLVAGGHEQYF.

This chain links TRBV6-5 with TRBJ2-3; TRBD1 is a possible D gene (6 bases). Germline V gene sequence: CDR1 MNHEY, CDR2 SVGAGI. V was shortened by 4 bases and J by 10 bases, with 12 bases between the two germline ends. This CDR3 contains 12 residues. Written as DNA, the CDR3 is TGTGCCAGCAGTTCCCCAGGACAGTCGCAGTATTTT. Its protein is CASSSPGQSQYF.